This T cell receptor beta chain was captured in a study of graft-versus-host responses after intestinal transplantation. At the level of the study: Every recipient had anti-thymocyte globulin induction and approximately 3 years of tacrolimus plus steroids. Findings and limits, study-wide: Allograft clonal ratios (graft-versus-host to host-versus-graft) were high in patients who had graft-donor T cell macrochimerism. GvH clones were found in recipient marrow; some appeared first in ileum or blood. Circulating GvH clone levels at their peak were associated with HvG declines (early post-transplant).

Comments on this clone: Its antigen is not known.

Sequenced by immunoSEQ multiplex PCR; TCRdb stores in-frame clones only, minus some. This sample has 12,000 to 15,000 clones, with around 77% found just once. Processing released intraepithelial and lamina propria lymphocytes from the graft tissue. V lost 5 bases and J lost 7; bases outside the gene matches: 6. This CDR3 has 15 residues. From germline, CDR1 is MDHEN and CDR2 SYDVKM. This chain links TRBV28 with TRBJ1-4; 11 nucleotides line up with TRBD1. The clonotype comes from a human patient who received an intestinal transplant, so some T cells may come from the graft donor. The material was ileum tissue, obtained roughly 28 days after intestinal transplant. This CDR3 is CASSTRTGGGEKLFF. The CDR3 bases are TGTGCCAGCAGTACGCGGACAGGGGGCGGTGAAAAACTGTTTTTT.